This T cell receptor beta chain was captured in a study of blood T cell repertoires in COVID-19. The germline V gene has CDR1 LGHDT and CDR2 YNNKEL (reference sequence). The V gene lost 0 bases and the J gene lost 3 bases, with 8 bases spanning the gap. The CDR3 contains 14 residues. The data were produced by immunoSEQ multiplex PCR, yet TCRdb's version contains in-frame clones alone and is incomplete. The sample yields 150,000 to 200,000 clones, approximately 78% seen once. The chain couples TRBV3-1 (or the pseudogene TRBV3-2) to TRBJ1-1, with D hard to call. The specimen was PBMCs or T cells enriched from blood (not recorded which). The TCR comes from a woman between 50 and 59 years old who had recovered from COVID-19. Here the CDR3 DNA reads TGTGCCAGCAGCCAAGATGGGCGTTACACTGAAGCTTTCTTT. Its protein is CASSQDGRYTEAFF.